Presented here are 20 T cell receptor beta chains from one specimen sequenced in a study of blood T cell repertoires in COVID-19. Sequencing used immunoSEQ multiplex PCR; TCRdb keeps in-frame clones, though not all of them. This sample has approximately 120,000 clones, with 85% found just once. The sample comprised peripheral blood. These receptors all come from a woman older than 75 with acute or convalescent COVID-19.

The V gene is TRBV27, the J gene TRBJ1-1; D is unclear. This CDR3 has 14 amino acids. Germline loops: CDR1 MNHEY, CDR2 SMNVEV (reference sequence). Trimming shortened V by 6 bases and J by 4 bases, and 15 bases separated the two germline ends. The CDR3 DNA sequence: TGTGCCAGCAGATTCGGTAGTCCGGGCACTGAAGCTTTCTTT. It translates to CASRFGSPGTEAFF.

The V gene is TRBV6-5, the J gene TRBJ2-5, with TRBD2 identical over 7 bases. The J segment lost 4 bases and the V segment lost 2 bases, leaving 10 bases of the junction unmatched. Germline CDR1 is MNHEY and CDR2 is SVGAGI. The CDR3 covers 16 residues. CDR3 DNA: TGTGCCAGCAGTTACACTTTCGGGGGGACGAGAGAGACCCAGTACTTC. Its protein is CASSYTFGGTRETQYF.

This chain joins TRBV28 and TRBJ1-2, with TRBD1 matching over 8 bases. The V gene's germline CDR1 is MDHEN and CDR2 SYDVKM. This CDR3 is 13 amino acids long. V shed 3 bases and J 6 bases; nucleotides not matched to a gene: 3. The CDR3 protein is CASSFGQGNGYTF. The DNA of the CDR3 is TGTGCCAGCAGTTTCGGACAGGGTAATGGCTACACCTTC.

The chain couples TRBV15 to TRBJ1-5; D ambiguous. The CDR3 totals 16 residues. Germline V gene sequence: CDR1 LNHNV, CDR2 YYDKDF (reference sequence). Trimming pared 1 base from V and 0 bases from J, leaving 10 bases between. The CDR3 DNA reads as TGTGCCACCAGCAGAGCTGCGCAATATAGCAATCAGCCCCAGCATTTT. It yields the protein CATSRAAQYSNQPQHF. Full variable domain (missing parts from reference TRBV15 and TRBJ1-5): DAMVIQNPRYQVTQFGKPVTLSCSQTLNHNVMYWYQQKSSQAPKLLFHYYDKDFNNEADTPDNFQSRRPNTSFCFLDIRSPGLGDTAMYLCATSRAAQYSNQPQHFGDGTRLSIL.

The rearrangement uses TRBV6-6 and TRBJ1-2, with a possible D match to TRBD1 (6 bases). The V gene lost 0 bases and the J gene lost 4 bases, with 12 bases spanning the gap. Germline CDR1 MNHNY, CDR2 SVGAGI (reference sequence). CDR3 length: 15 amino acids. CDR3 in amino acids: CASSYSNARGYGYTF. The DNA of the CDR3 is TGTGCCAGCAGTTACTCGAACGCCAGGGGCTATGGCTACACCTTC.

The sample holds one count of this clone. V gene TRBV6-1 combines with J gene TRBJ1-2, with TRBD1 identical over 8 bases. This CDR3 contains 15 residues. Germline CDR1 reads MNHNS; CDR2 reads SASEGT. V shed 2 bases, J shed 4 bases, and the junction held 6 bases outside the gene matches. CDR3 sequence reads: CASSERQGRIYGYTF. CDR3 DNA sequence: TGTGCCAGCAGTGAACGACAGGGGAGGATCTATGGCTACACCTTC.

The chain links TRBV12-3 or TRBV12-4 to TRBJ1-1; D is possibly TRBD1 (6 bases). This CDR3 comprises 13 residues. V lost 5 bases, J lost 3 bases, and 10 bases lay in between. CDR3 coding DNA: TGTGCCAGCAGTGCCCAGGGGTACACTGAAGCTTTCTTT. Translation: CASSAQGYTEAFF.

CDR3 amino acids: CASSLGAGAKQETQYF. CDR3 bases: TGTGCCAGCAGCTTGGGTGCAGGGGCAAAACAAGAGACCCAGTACTTC. The rearrangement links TRBV5-6 to TRBJ2-5, with a possible D match to TRBD1 (6 bases). The CDR3 has 16 residues. CDR1 and CDR2 (germline): SGHDT, YYEEEE. Deletions cut 0 bases from V and 2 bases from J, with 14 bases between.

This chain joins TRBV6-5 and TRBJ1-5; 8 nucleotides match TRBD1. V lost 7 bases to trimming and J lost 6 bases; unmatched junction nucleotides: 11. The CDR3 is 15 amino acids. Per germline, CDR1 MNHEY and CDR2 SVGAGI. The CDR3 reads CASILLGQGSQPQHF. CDR3 DNA sequence: TGTGCCAGCATTTTACTTGGACAGGGAAGTCAGCCCCAGCATTTT.

The chain recombines TRBV5-4 with TRBJ1-5, with D possibly being TRBD1 (6 bases). The CDR3 is made up of 15 amino acids. V lost 0 bases and J lost 8, with 15 bases in between. The germline gives CDR1 SGHNT, CDR2 YYREEE (reference sequence). Written as DNA, the CDR3 is TGTGCCAGCAGCTTGGCGGGGGGGCTACCGGAGCCCCAGCATTTT. It encodes CASSLAGGLPEPQHF. The full variable domain, rest sourced from reference TRBV5-4 and TRBJ1-5, is ETGVTQSPTHLIKTRGQQVTLRCSSQSGHNTVSWYQQALGQGPQFIFQYYREEENGRGNFPPRFSGLQFPNYSSELNVNALELDDSALYLCASSLAGGLPEPQHFGDGTRLSIL.

The chain joins TRBV5-1 to TRBJ1-1, with TRBD1 matching over 7 bases. In germline, CDR1 is SGHRS, CDR2 YFSETQ. The CDR3 runs 13 residues. With 5 bases clipped from V and 3 bases from J, the junction kept 4 bases outside the gene matches. The chain's CDR3 is CASRSGTDTEAFF. As DNA, the CDR3 is TGCGCCAGCAGGTCCGGGACAGACACTGAAGCTTTCTTT.

This clone was counted a few times. This chain links TRBV6-1 with TRBJ2-3; D unresolved. V gave up 4 bases and J gave up 0 bases, with 14 bases separating them. CDR3 length: 16 residues. The V gene's germline CDR1 is MNHNS and CDR2 SASEGT. The CDR3 reads CASSAVVTASTDTQYF. In DNA, the CDR3 is TGTGCCAGCAGTGCAGTGGTAACAGCTAGCACAGATACGCAGTATTTT.

The chain recombines TRBV9 with TRBJ2-5, with a possible D match to TRBD2 (5 bases). This CDR3 region has 14 residues. V lost 1 base and J lost 0, with 7 bases in between. Germline V CDR1 and CDR2: SGDLS, YYNGEE. The CDR3, as DNA: TGTGCCAGCAGCGTACAGGACTACCAAGAGACCCAGTACTTC. It is translated as CASSVQDYQETQYF.

V gene TRBV18 combines with J gene TRBJ1-1; D remains ambiguous. Germline CDR1 and CDR2: KGHSH and LQKENI. V was clipped by 3 bases and J by 1 base, with 18 bases between them. The CDR3 is 17 residues long. The CDR3 loop is CASSPRVGADSNTEAFF. The CDR3 nucleotides are TGTGCCAGCTCACCTCGGGTCGGTGCCGACTCGAACACTGAAGCTTTCTTT.

CDR3 sequence: CASSLWKGWNYGYTF. The CDR3 DNA follows: TGTGCCAGCAGCTTATGGAAGGGGTGGAACTATGGCTACACCTTC. This chain uses TRBV11-2 with TRBJ1-2; TRBD1 is a possible D gene (5 bases). Germline-derived CDR1 and CDR2 are SGHAT and FQNNGV. The CDR3 is 15 residues long. V was trimmed by 2 bases and J by 2 bases, leaving 12 bases between them.

The chain couples TRBV7-2 to TRBJ2-5; TRBD1 might be the D (6 bases). The V end lost 5 bases, the J end lost 6 bases, and 16 bases lay between the germline ends. The germline V gene has CDR1 SGHTA and CDR2 FQGNSA. The CDR3 consists of 14 residues. CDR3 amino acids: CASSPGASLQTQYF. In DNA form, the CDR3 reads TGTGCCAGCAGCCCAGGGGCTAGTCTGCAGACCCAGTACTTC.

CDR3 amino acids: CASSPRTGNNQPQHF. As DNA, the CDR3 is TGTGCCAGCTCACCAAGGACAGGGAACAATCAGCCCCAGCATTTT. The chain has TRBV18 and TRBJ1-5; TRBD1 matches 8 bases. Per germline, CDR1 KGHSH and CDR2 LQKENI. The trim removed 2 bases at V and 3 bases at J, leaving 3 bases unmatched. The CDR3 consists of 15 residues. Variable domain in full (rest from reference TRBV18 and TRBJ1-5): NAGVMQNPRHLVRRRGQEARLRCSPMKGHSHVYWYRQLPEEGLKFMVYLQKENIIDESGMPKERFSAEFPKEGPSILRIQQVVRGDSAAYFCASSPRTGNNQPQHFGDGTRLSIL.

The chain couples TRBV11-2 to TRBJ1-2; 7 nucleotides agree with TRBD1. The V gene end was trimmed by 6 bases and the J gene end by 8 bases; junction bases not matched to a gene: 6. Per germline, CDR1 SGHAT and CDR2 FQNNGV. The CDR3 covers 12 residues. DNA of the CDR3: TGTGCCAGCAGAACAGGGGTGAGCGGCTACACCTTC. Residues: CASRTGVSGYTF.

The V call is TRBV5-1, the J call TRBJ1-6, with TRBD1 matching 10 bases. Germline CDR1 SGHRS, CDR2 YFSETQ. This CDR3 has 14 amino acids. Unmatched junction bases numbered 5, after V lost 4 bases and J lost 10 bases. The CDR3: CASSPGTGESPLHF. CDR3 bases: TGCGCCAGCAGCCCAGGGACAGGGGAATCACCCCTCCACTTT. The full variable domain, with the rest looked up from reference TRBV5-1 and TRBJ1-6, is KAGVTQTPRYLIKTRGQQVTLSCSPISGHRSVSWYQQTPGQGLQFLFEYFSETQRNKGNFPGRFSGRQFSNSRSEMNVSTLELGDSALYLCASSPGTGESPLHFGNGTRLTVT.

J is TRBJ2-3 and V is TRBV21-1; the table's D call, TRBD1, has no DNA check behind it. TRBV21-1 is noted as a pseudogene. This CDR3 is 14 amino acids long. CDR3 sequence reads: CASSKQGSTDTQYF. The DNA of the CDR3 is TGTGCCAGCAGCAAACAGGGGTCCACAGATACGCAGTATTTT.